This T cell receptor (beta chain) came from a study of T cell repertoires in cytomegalovirus infection. Study outcomes and limitations: There were carriers of CMV plus the relevant HLA, and cumulative public TCR beta family frequency identified them.

TCRdb redid the calling of the reads with MiXCR, one entry per CDR3 protein. The sample lists under 600,000 distinct CDR3 sequences, about 15% occurring once. In the case of this clonotype: Its antigen is still unknown.

Germline-derived CDR1 and CDR2 are MNHEY and SVGAGI. The ends were cut back, 0 bases at V and 1 base at J, with 6 bases in the middle. The CDR3 sequence is 14 residues long. This receptor was identified in a human donor in good health (CMV status not recorded). Some clones in this sample may be carry-over from other donors' samples. The sample taken for sequencing was CD8+ T cells from PBMCs. The rearrangement joins TRBV6-5 to TRBJ2-5, with no clear D. The CDR3 DNA follows: TGTGCCAGCAGTTACTCAGGGTCCCAAGAGACCCAGTACTTC. This codes for CASSYSGSQETQYF.